This T cell receptor beta chain was sequenced in a study of CD8+ T cells in alopecia areata. Treatment of the sample: oral pan-JAK inhibitor, 5-10 mg twice daily. The researchers isolated CD4+ and CD8+ T cells from PBMCs by sorting. On this clone: Its antigen is not identified.

Notes on the study in general: During tofacitinib treatment, many expanded lesional clones remained in scalp and blood.

In each case, RNA was isolated and then reverse transcribed into cDNA as the sequencing template. Using immunoSEQ multiplex PCR, the repertoire was profiled, and TCRdb retains in-frame clones only, with some absent. The sample carries 150,000 to 200,000 clones, roughly half recorded once. This clonotype originated in a human donor with alopecia areata. The sequencing used CD8+ T cells sorted from blood, collected at roughly week 52, from a patient treated with tofacitinib.

The CDR3 spells CASSAPRTGTNTEAFF. CDR3 coding DNA: TGTGCCAGCAGCGCCCCCCGGACAGGGACGAACACTGAAGCTTTCTTT. V usage is TRBV7-9 and J usage is TRBJ1-1, with 8 bases matching TRBD1. The CDR3 is 16 residues long. V trimming: 5 bases; J trimming: 1 base; junction bases outside the gene matches: 9. Germline V gives CDR1 SEHNR, CDR2 FQNEAQ (reference sequence).